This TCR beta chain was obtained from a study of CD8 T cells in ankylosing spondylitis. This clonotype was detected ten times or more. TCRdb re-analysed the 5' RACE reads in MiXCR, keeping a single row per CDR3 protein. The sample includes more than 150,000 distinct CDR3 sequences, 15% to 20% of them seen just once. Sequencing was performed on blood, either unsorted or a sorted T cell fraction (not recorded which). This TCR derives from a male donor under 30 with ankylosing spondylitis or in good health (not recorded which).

The CDR3 loop is CASSLRTGDNEQFF. The CDR3 region has the DNA TGTGCCAGCAGCCTAAGGACAGGGGACAATGAGCAGTTCTTC. The V gene is TRBV11-1, the J gene TRBJ2-1, with TRBD1 matching 9 bases. CDR3 length: 14 residues. The germline V gene encodes CDR1 SGHAT and CDR2 FQDESV (reference sequence). J gave up 5 bases and V 5 bases, and 4 bases lay outside the gene matches.